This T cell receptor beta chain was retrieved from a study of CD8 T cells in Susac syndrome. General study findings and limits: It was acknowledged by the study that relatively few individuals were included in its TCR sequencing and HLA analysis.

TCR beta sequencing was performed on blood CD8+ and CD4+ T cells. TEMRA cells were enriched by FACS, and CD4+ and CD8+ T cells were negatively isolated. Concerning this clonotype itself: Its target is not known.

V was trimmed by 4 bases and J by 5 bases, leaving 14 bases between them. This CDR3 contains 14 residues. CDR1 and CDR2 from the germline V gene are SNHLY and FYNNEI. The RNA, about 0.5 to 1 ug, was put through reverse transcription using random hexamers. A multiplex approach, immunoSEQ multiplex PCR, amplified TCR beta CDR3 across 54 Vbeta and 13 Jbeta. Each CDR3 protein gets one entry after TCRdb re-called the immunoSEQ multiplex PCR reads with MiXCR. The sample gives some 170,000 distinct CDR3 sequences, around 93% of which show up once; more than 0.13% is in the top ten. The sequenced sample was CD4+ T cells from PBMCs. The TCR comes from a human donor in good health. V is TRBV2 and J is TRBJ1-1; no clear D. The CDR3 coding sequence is TGTGCCAGCAGTGTGAGTACACCCGGTACTGAAGCTTTCTTT. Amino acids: CASSVSTPGTEAFF.